A selection of T cell receptor beta chains follows, all from one sample in a study of blood T cells in healthy people across ages. One entry per CDR3 protein results from TCRdb running MiXCR on the 5' RACE reads. The sample contains around 800,000 distinct CDR3 sequences, 20% to 30% of which appear only once. These data are also associated with another study on T cells of mothers and their children.

The sample taken for sequencing was blood. Every receptor here comes from a boy aged 5-17 years in good health. The CDR3 runs from the conserved cysteine through the conserved F or W. The D gene is left open where the match is weak. Only some rows state a clone size, as once, few, many or a class for expanded clones.

DNA: TGCGCCAGCAGCCAACTGCGACAGGAACAAGAGACCCAGTACTTC; CDR3: CASSQLRQEQETQYF; J: TRBJ2-5; D: .; V: TRBV5-1; size: .
DNA: TGTGCCAGCAGCAAACGCTCGACAGGGGTCAGGTGGACCTACGAGCAGTACTTC; CDR3: CASSKRSTGVRWTYEQYF; J: TRBJ2-7; D: .; V: TRBV21-1; size: few
DNA: TGCGCCAGCAGCCTGAGCGGGCCTGGAGCAGAGACCCAGTACTTC; CDR3: CASSLSGPGAETQYF; J: TRBJ2-5; D: .; V: TRBV5-1; size: .
DNA: TGTGCCAGCAGTGGGACAAACAGGGGGCAGGAGACCCAGTACTTC; CDR3: CASSGTNRGQETQYF; J: TRBJ2-5; D: TRBD1; V: TRBV6-1; size: .
DNA: TGCGCCAGCGGGACTAGAGGACAGGGGAACACCGGGGAGCTGTTTTTT; CDR3: CASGTRGQGNTGELFF; J: TRBJ2-2; D: .; V: TRBV5-1; size: .
DNA: TGTGCCAGCAGCCATACAACTTTCCAAGGGACCCAGTACTTC; CDR3: CASSHTTFQGTQYF; J: TRBJ2-5; D: .; V: TRBV4-2; size: .
DNA: TGTGCCAGCAGTTGGAACAGGGGCTACGAGCAGTACTTC; CDR3: CASSWNRGYEQYF; J: TRBJ2-7; D: TRBD1; V: TRBV28; size: few
DNA: TGTGCCAGCAGTTCGTGGGGAGGGGGACGCGAGCAGTACTTC; CDR3: CASSSWGGGREQYF; J: TRBJ2-7; D: .; V: TRBV6-1; size: .
DNA: TGTGCCAGCAGCTCCCAGAATACGCAGTATTTT; CDR3: CASSSQNTQYF; J: TRBJ2-3; D: .; V: TRBV7-3; size: few
DNA: TGTGCCAGCAGCTTAGGGACAGGGGGCGTTGGAGATACGCAGTATTTT; CDR3: CASSLGTGGVGDTQYF; J: TRBJ2-3; D: TRBD1; V: TRBV7-3; size: once
DNA: TGTGCCAGCAGTTTGACCCGCTACGAGCAGTACTTC; CDR3: CASSLTRYEQYF; J: TRBJ2-7; D: .; V: TRBV12-3/TRBV12-4; size: few
DNA: TGTGCCAGCAGCCCCGGGACGTACTACGAGCAGTACTTC; CDR3: CASSPGTYYEQYF; J: TRBJ2-7; D: .; V: TRBV7-2; size: few
DNA: TGTGCTAGTGGTTTCCCCCCAGCGACCTCCCAGTACTTC; CDR3: CASGFPPATSQYF; J: TRBJ2-5; D: .; V: TRBV12-5; size: .
DNA: TGTGCCAGCAGCCAAGCACAGGAGTTCACCGGGGAGCTGTTTTTT; CDR3: CASSQAQEFTGELFF; J: TRBJ2-2; D: .; V: TRBV3-1; size: .